The rows below give T cell receptor beta chains drawn from one sample of a study of blood T cells in healthy people across ages. TCRdb re-analysed the 5' RACE reads in MiXCR, keeping a single row per CDR3 protein. The sample has around 520,000 distinct CDR3 sequences, about 25% seen once. These records were also assigned to another study, of T cells of mothers and their children.

Source material: blood. All receptors derive from a boy aged 2 to 10 in good health. CDR3s include the opening cysteine and the closing phenylalanine or tryptophan. Each record gives: CDR3 protein, CDR3 DNA, V gene, D gene, clone size, J gene. The D gene is left open where the match is weak. Clone sizes are given selectively: once, few, many, or a class where the clone is expanded.

CDR3aa: CGGTGTEKLFF; CDR3nt: TGTGGCGGGACAGGGACGGAAAAACTGTTTTTT; v_gene: TRBV5-6; d_gene: TRBD1; abundance: few; j_gene: TRBJ1-4
CDR3aa: CASSLTLFEAYGYTF; CDR3nt: TGTGCCAGCAGCTTGACTCTCTTCGAGGCCTATGGCTACACCTTC; v_gene: TRBV5-5; d_gene: .; abundance: .; j_gene: TRBJ1-2
CDR3aa: CASSSTPTSRNEKLFF; CDR3nt: TGCGCCAGCAGCTCGACTCCGACGTCTAGAAATGAAAAACTGTTTTTT; v_gene: TRBV4-1; d_gene: .; abundance: .; j_gene: TRBJ1-4
CDR3aa: CACSRSSLNEKLVF; CDR3nt: TGTGCCTGCAGCCGATCCAGCCTTAATGAAAAACTGGTTTTT; v_gene: TRBV7-2; d_gene: .; abundance: .; j_gene: TRBJ1-4
CDR3aa: CASSFRDRGAAAFF; CDR3nt: TGTGCCAGCAGCTTTCGGGACAGGGGGGCGGCGGCTTTCTTT; v_gene: TRBV7-6; d_gene: TRBD1; abundance: .; j_gene: TRBJ1-1
CDR3aa: CASSLRGGDEKLFF; CDR3nt: TGTGCCAGCAGTTTGAGAGGGGGGGACGAAAAACTGTTTTTT; v_gene: TRBV12-3/TRBV12-4; d_gene: .; abundance: few; j_gene: TRBJ1-4
CDR3aa: CASSFREAGNYGYTF; CDR3nt: TGTGCCAGCAGTTTCAGGGAAGCGGGAAACTATGGCTACACCTTC; v_gene: TRBV12-3/TRBV12-4; d_gene: .; abundance: few; j_gene: TRBJ1-2
CDR3aa: CASSYSAGLQETQYF; CDR3nt: TGTGCCAGCAGTTACTCGGCAGGGCTCCAAGAGACCCAGTACTTC; v_gene: TRBV6-5; d_gene: .; abundance: few; j_gene: TRBJ2-5
CDR3aa: CAWSPGPSGANVLTF; CDR3nt: TGTGCCTGGAGTCCAGGACCGTCCGGGGCCAACGTCCTGACTTTC; v_gene: TRBV30; d_gene: .; abundance: .; j_gene: TRBJ2-6
CDR3aa: CAASGPRVGSNEQFF; CDR3nt: TGTGCGGCTAGCGGGCCCAGAGTGGGGAGCAATGAGCAGTTCTTC; v_gene: TRBV3-1; d_gene: TRBD2; abundance: few; j_gene: TRBJ2-1
CDR3aa: CASSIDPGNEQFF; CDR3nt: TGTGCCAGTAGTATAGACCCAGGGAATGAGCAGTTCTTC; v_gene: TRBV19; d_gene: .; abundance: few; j_gene: TRBJ2-1
CDR3aa: CASSLGDPGAHDEQYF; CDR3nt: TGCGCCAGCAGCTTAGGTGATCCGGGGGCGCACGACGAGCAGTACTTC; v_gene: TRBV5-1; d_gene: .; abundance: .; j_gene: TRBJ2-7
CDR3aa: CASSKGQDRSKDEQYF; CDR3nt: TGTGCCAGCAGCAAAGGACAGGACAGGAGCAAGGACGAGCAGTACTTC; v_gene: TRBV21-1; d_gene: .; abundance: few; j_gene: TRBJ2-7
CDR3aa: CASSLGSSGGWEQFF; CDR3nt: TGTGCCAGCAGCTTAGGATCTAGCGGGGGTTGGGAGCAGTTCTTC; v_gene: TRBV7-9; d_gene: TRBD2; abundance: .; j_gene: TRBJ2-1
CDR3aa: CASSPRSFPGQGNYGYTF; CDR3nt: TGTGCCAGCTCACCACGCTCTTTTCCGGGACAGGGAAACTATGGCTACACCTTC; v_gene: TRBV18; d_gene: TRBD1; abundance: .; j_gene: TRBJ1-2
CDR3aa: CASSEGQGNTGELFF; CDR3nt: TGTGCCAGCTCCGAGGGACAGGGGAACACCGGGGAGCTGTTTTTT; v_gene: TRBV18; d_gene: TRBD1; abundance: .; j_gene: TRBJ2-2
CDR3aa: CASSAPDVHTKETQYF; CDR3nt: TGTGCCAGCAGTGCCCCGGACGTACACACCAAAGAGACCCAGTACTTC; v_gene: TRBV6-1; d_gene: .; abundance: .; j_gene: TRBJ2-5
CDR3aa: CASNFDPRVNVLTF; CDR3nt: TGTGCCAGCAATTTTGACCCGCGCGTCAACGTCCTGACTTTC; v_gene: TRBV6-2/TRBV6-3; d_gene: .; abundance: .; j_gene: TRBJ2-6
CDR3aa: CAGSLMVDAGELFF; CDR3nt: TGTGCCGGCAGCTTAATGGTAGACGCCGGGGAGCTGTTTTTT; v_gene: TRBV7-3; d_gene: .; abundance: .; j_gene: TRBJ2-2
CDR3aa: CASSSRGISEKLFF; CDR3nt: TGTGCCAGCAGCTCCAGGGGGATTAGTGAAAAACTGTTTTTT; v_gene: TRBV25-1; d_gene: TRBD1; abundance: .; j_gene: TRBJ1-4
CDR3aa: CASSAGLAGGYGDTQYF; CDR3nt: TGTGCCAGCAGCGCGGGACTAGCGGGGGGGTACGGAGATACGCAGTATTTT; v_gene: TRBV7-6; d_gene: TRBD2; abundance: few; j_gene: TRBJ2-3
CDR3aa: CASSPKDRGGNQPQHF; CDR3nt: TGCGCCAGCAGCCCCAAAGACAGGGGTGGCAATCAGCCCCAGCATTTT; v_gene: TRBV4-1; d_gene: TRBD1; abundance: .; j_gene: TRBJ1-5
CDR3aa: CSAIHILRKQEQYF; CDR3nt: TGCAGTGCCATACACATACTCAGGAAACAGGAGCAGTACTTC; v_gene: TRBV20-1; d_gene: .; abundance: .; j_gene: TRBJ2-5
CDR3aa: CSVDLGQRLLYGYTF; CDR3nt: TGCAGCGTTGATCTAGGACAGAGACTTCTCTATGGCTACACCTTC; v_gene: TRBV29-1; d_gene: .; abundance: .; j_gene: TRBJ1-2
CDR3aa: CASSLVDLPLAKNIQYF; CDR3nt: TGTGCCAGCAGCTTAGTAGACCTCCCTCTAGCCAAAAACATTCAGTACTTC; v_gene: TRBV7-8; d_gene: .; abundance: .; j_gene: TRBJ2-4
CDR3aa: CASSSGTISYEQYF; CDR3nt: TGTGCCAGCAGCAGCGGGACAATTTCCTACGAGCAGTACTTC; v_gene: TRBV7-2; d_gene: .; abundance: few; j_gene: TRBJ2-7
CDR3aa: CASSQGARETQYF; CDR3nt: TGCGCCAGTTCACAGGGGGCGAGGGAGACCCAGTACTTC; v_gene: TRBV5-1; d_gene: TRBD1; abundance: many; j_gene: TRBJ2-5
CDR3aa: CASSDPSRDRGPATNEKLFF; CDR3nt: TGTGCCAGCAGTGACCCTAGCAGGGACAGGGGGCCTGCAACTAATGAAAAACTGTTTTTT; v_gene: TRBV2; d_gene: TRBD1; abundance: few; j_gene: TRBJ1-4
CDR3aa: CASSGRLAGTQETQYF; CDR3nt: TGTGCCAGCTCAGGAAGACTAGCGGGAACCCAAGAGACCCAGTACTTC; v_gene: TRBV18; d_gene: TRBD2; abundance: .; j_gene: TRBJ2-5
CDR3aa: CATSILTDGQPQHF; CDR3nt: TGTGCCACCAGCATCCTGACAGACGGTCAGCCCCAGCATTTT; v_gene: TRBV15; d_gene: .; abundance: .; j_gene: TRBJ1-5
CDR3aa: CASSLAGTAEGEQFF; CDR3nt: TGTGCCAGCAGCTTGGCGGGGACAGCGGAGGGTGAGCAGTTCTTC; v_gene: TRBV5-5; d_gene: .; abundance: few; j_gene: TRBJ2-1
CDR3aa: CASSPRIWDQETQYF; CDR3nt: TGTGCCAGCAGCCCGCGGATCTGGGACCAAGAGACCCAGTACTTC; v_gene: TRBV7-9; d_gene: .; abundance: few; j_gene: TRBJ2-5
CDR3aa: CASSLGRDWTYEQYF; CDR3nt: TGTGCCAGCAGTTTAGGGCGGGATTGGACCTACGAGCAGTACTTC; v_gene: TRBV28; d_gene: .; abundance: few; j_gene: TRBJ2-7
CDR3aa: CASSDLTWANGYTF; CDR3nt: TGTGCCAGCAGCGACCTGACCTGGGCAAATGGCTACACCTTC; v_gene: TRBV11-2; d_gene: .; abundance: once; j_gene: TRBJ1-2
CDR3aa: CAISTGTSGRHTGELFF; CDR3nt: TGTGCCATCAGTACCGGGACTAGCGGGAGACACACCGGGGAGCTGTTTTTT; v_gene: TRBV10-3; d_gene: TRBD2; abundance: .; j_gene: TRBJ2-2
CDR3aa: CASSEDYGHNEKLFF; CDR3nt: TGTGCCAGCAGTGAGGATTATGGCCACAATGAAAAACTGTTTTTT; v_gene: TRBV2; d_gene: .; abundance: few; j_gene: TRBJ1-4